The rows below give T cell receptor beta chains drawn from one sample of a study of cytomegalovirus exposure and HLA in healthy donors. Profiled with immunoSEQ multiplex PCR; TCRdb holds only in-frame clones, not every one. The data contain more than 250,000 clones, roughly 90% of them singletons. Sequenced: PBMCs. The receptor source for this set is a woman aged 30 to 39 in good health and CMV-seropositive. Each CDR3 is given with its conserved first and last residue. A D gene is named only where the DNA matches it firmly. The listing skips clone size in some rows; elsewhere it reads once, few, many or a size class.

DNA	CDR3	V	J	length	D	size
TGTGCCAGCGACCGAATACAGGGGGCGCCCGGGGAGCTGTTTTTT	CASDRIQGAPGELFF	TRBV6-1	TRBJ2-2	15	TRBD1	.
TGTGCCAGCAGCTTATGGGGGACTAGCGGAACTAGCACAGATACGCAGTATTTT	CASSLWGTSGTSTDTQYF	TRBV7-3	TRBJ2-3	18	TRBD2	once
TGCGCCAGCAGCTTGACGAGGGAATCCTACAATGAGCAGTTCTTC	CASSLTRESYNEQFF	TRBV5-1	TRBJ2-1	15	.	.
TGTGCCACCAGCAGAGATCAGGGAAGCACCGGGGAGCTGTTTTTT	CATSRDQGSTGELFF	TRBV15	TRBJ2-2	15	.	.
TGTGCCAGCTCAGGCGCCCGAAGGGACAGGCTTCAATATTACGAGCAGTACTTC	CASSGARRDRLQYYEQYF	TRBV18	TRBJ2-7	18	TRBD1	.
TGTGCCAGCAGCCACCGGACTAGCGGGAGGGTCGGATTAGAGACCCAGTACTTC	CASSHRTSGRVGLETQYF	TRBV7-6	TRBJ2-5	18	TRBD2	.
TGCGCCAGCAGCCAAGGAGACCTAGCGGGAACAACGTACGAGCAGTACTTC	CASSQGDLAGTTYEQYF	TRBV4-1	TRBJ2-7	17	TRBD2	.
TGTGCCAGCAGTCCCACAGGGGGACCCTACGAGCAGTACTTC	CASSPTGGPYEQYF	TRBV6-5	TRBJ2-7	14	TRBD1	.
TGTGCCAGCAGCTTAGTTGCTGGAAAGTACGAGCAGTACTTC	CASSLVAGKYEQYF	TRBV7-2	TRBJ2-7	14	.	.
TGTGCCAGCAGTGAAACGTTTTGGGGATATGGCTACACCTTC	CASSETFWGYGYTF	TRBV25-1	TRBJ1-2	14	.	few
TGTGCCAGCAGTTTTAGTGCTCGTGCCGGGGAGCTGTTTTTT	CASSFSARAGELFF	TRBV28	TRBJ2-2	14	.	.
TGCGCCAGCAGCCCCCCCCTCGGACAGGGCAATACAGATACGCAGTATTTT	CASSPPLGQGNTDTQYF	TRBV5-1	TRBJ2-3	17	TRBD1	once
TGTGCCAGCTCAAGGAGGGAGGAAAATTCACCCCTCCACTTT	CASSRREENSPLHF	TRBV18	TRBJ1-6	14	.	.
TGTGCCAGCAGCTTAACAGAAAAATCCTACGAGCAGTACTTC	CASSLTEKSYEQYF	TRBV7-6	TRBJ2-7	14	.	.
TGTGCCAGCAGCAAATTTGGCACCGCTAACTATGGCTACACCTTC	CASSKFGTANYGYTF	TRBV4-2	TRBJ1-2	15	.	.
TGTGCCTGGAGCAGATCGCCTGACAATGAGCAGTTCTTC	CAWSRSPDNEQFF	TRBV30	TRBJ2-1	13	.	.
TGTGCCAGCAGTACCGGTGCAGGGGGCTACAATGAGCAGTTCTTC	CASSTGAGGYNEQFF	TRBV27	TRBJ2-1	15	TRBD1	once
TGTGCCAGCAGCAGGGGGGGAAACTATGGCTACACCTTC	CASSRGGNYGYTF	TRBV27	TRBJ1-2	13	TRBD1	.
TGCGCCAGCAGCTTGGCTGGTGAAGCTTTCTTT	CASSLAGEAFF	TRBV5-1	TRBJ1-1	11	.	.
TGTGCCTGGAGTTACGGGACAGATCAGCCCCAGCATTTT	CAWSYGTDQPQHF	TRBV30	TRBJ1-5	13	TRBD1	.
TGTGCCAGCAGTTTACTTGTGCGGGAGGGCCTCGAGCAGTACTTC	CASSLLVREGLEQYF	TRBV28	TRBJ2-7	15	TRBD2	.
TGTGCCAGCAGCTTAACGGCTCTAGTTGGGGCCAACGTCCTGACTTTC	CASSLTALVGANVLTF	TRBV7-6	TRBJ2-6	16	.	.
TGTGCCAGCAGCTTCCTCAATGAGCAGTTCTTC	CASSFLNEQFF	TRBV11-2	TRBJ2-1	11	.	.
TGTGCCAGCAGTTTATACTCGGGGGGTCAGCCCCAGCATTTT	CASSLYSGGQPQHF	TRBV28	TRBJ1-5	14	.	.
TGCGCCAGCAGCCCCGCCGTGGGATCCTACGAGCAGTACTTC	CASSPAVGSYEQYF	TRBV4-3	TRBJ2-7	14	.	once
TGTGCCAGCAGTATGGGGGCAGGCGTCCGGCCAATGCCCCAGCATTTT	CASSMGAGVRPMPQHF	TRBV5-6	TRBJ1-5	16	.	.
TGTGCCAGCAGTCAAAACACAGGCAATGAGCAGTTCTTC	CASSQNTGNEQFF	TRBV27	TRBJ2-1	13	.	.
TGCAGCGTCCCCGGGGGGTCGGAGACCCAGTACTTC	CSVPGGSETQYF	TRBV29-1	TRBJ2-5	12	TRBD2	.
TGTGCCAGTCCTAGATCAGGGGCGAACACTGAAGCTTTCTTT	CASPRSGANTEAFF	TRBV6-1	TRBJ1-1	14	.	.
TGTGCCAGCAGTTTACCTCCGGGGCCGTACGAGCAGTACTTC	CASSLPPGPYEQYF	TRBV28	TRBJ2-7	14	.	once
TGTGCCAGCAGCTCCTCCGGCGCCGGCGAGCAGTACTTC	CASSSSGAGEQYF	TRBV14	TRBJ2-7	13	.	once
TGCGCCAGCAGCCACGAAACGACAGGCCTCTATGGCTACACCTTC	CASSHETTGLYGYTF	TRBV4-3	TRBJ1-2	15	.	once
TGCAGCGTGATAAAAACTAGCGGGAGTTCCTACGAGCAGTACTTC	CSVIKTSGSSYEQYF	TRBV29-1	TRBJ2-7	15	TRBD2	.
TGCGCCAGCAGCTGGACCGGGACAGGGGGCACAGATACGCAGTATTTT	CASSWTGTGGTDTQYF	TRBV5-1	TRBJ2-3	16	TRBD1	.
TGTGCCAGCAGCTCTACCCGACAGAGGAACACTGAAGCTTTCTTT	CASSSTRQRNTEAFF	TRBV9	TRBJ1-1	15	.	.
TGCGCCAGCAGCTTGGCGTCGGCTAGCGGGGGGGACCGGGAGCTGTTTTTT	CASSLASASGGDRELFF	TRBV5-1	TRBJ2-2	17	TRBD2	once
TGTGCCTGGGGGGGGGACAGGGTTGGCAATGAGCAGTTCTTC	CAWGGDRVGNEQFF	TRBV30	TRBJ2-1	14	TRBD1	.
TGCGCCAGCAGCTTGGCCACAGGGTCCGGGACTAGTTCACCCTACGAGCAGTACTTC	CASSLATGSGTSSPYEQYF	TRBV5-1	TRBJ2-7	19	TRBD2	.
TGTGCCAGCAGCTTGGCTCTAGCGGGGACCCGGGGAGAGACCCAGTACTTC	CASSLALAGTRGETQYF	TRBV5-4	TRBJ2-5	17	TRBD2	.
TGCAGCGTTGGGGCGCGGAGTTGGGGCACAGATACGCAGTATTTT	CSVGARSWGTDTQYF	TRBV29-1	TRBJ2-3	15	.	few
TGTGCCAGCAGCCCACTGGAGGGGGTAGGCTCACCCCTCCACTTT	CASSPLEGVGSPLHF	TRBV9	TRBJ1-6	15	.	.
TGTGCCAGCACCCCTCGGGGGGGATCCTACAATGAGCAGTTCTTC	CASTPRGGSYNEQFF	TRBV7-2	TRBJ2-1	15	TRBD2	.
TGCGCCAGCAGCCAAGATTTGCTGACTAGCCGATCAGATACGCAGTATTTT	CASSQDLLTSRSDTQYF	TRBV4-3	TRBJ2-3	17	TRBD2	.
TGTGCCAGCAGCCCAGGGGGCGGAAATGAAAAACTGTTTTTT	CASSPGGGNEKLFF	TRBV7-6	TRBJ1-4	14	TRBD1	.
TGTGCCAGCAGTTTTCAGGGGGCGTATGAGCAGTACTTC	CASSFQGAYEQYF	TRBV27	TRBJ2-7	13	TRBD1	.
TGTGCCGGAACGGACAGAACAGATCAAGAGACCCAGTACTTC	CAGTDRTDQETQYF	TRBV27	TRBJ2-5	14	.	once
TGTGCCAGCAGTGATGGGAGGAACACTGAAGCTTTCTTT	CASSDGRNTEAFF	TRBV6-1	TRBJ1-1	13	.	.
TGTGCCACCAGCAGAGATTCAGGGAGACTCCCCTATGGCTACACCTTC	CATSRDSGRLPYGYTF	TRBV15	TRBJ1-2	16	.	few
TGCGCCAGCAGCCAAGCTACCCCAGTTGGTTCACCCCTCCACTTT	CASSQATPVGSPLHF	TRBV4-3	TRBJ1-6	15	.	.
TGTGCCAGCAGTGCGGGAGGTGCCTACAATGAGCAGTTCTTC	CASSAGGAYNEQFF	TRBV2	TRBJ2-1	14	TRBD2	.
TGTGCCAGCAGTCGAGACAGGGTTAATGAAAAACTGTTTTTT	CASSRDRVNEKLFF	TRBV28	TRBJ1-4	14	TRBD1	.
TGTGCCAGCGGCGGGACTTTCAATGAGCAGTTCTTC	CASGGTFNEQFF	TRBV27	TRBJ2-1	12	.	.
TGTGCCAGCAGTCCTCCTAACTCTGGGGCCAACGTCCTGACTTTC	CASSPPNSGANVLTF	TRBV27	TRBJ2-6	15	.	.
TGTGCCAGCAGCGGGGGTCTACCTAGCACAGATACGCAGTATTTT	CASSGGLPSTDTQYF	TRBV27	TRBJ2-3	15	.	.